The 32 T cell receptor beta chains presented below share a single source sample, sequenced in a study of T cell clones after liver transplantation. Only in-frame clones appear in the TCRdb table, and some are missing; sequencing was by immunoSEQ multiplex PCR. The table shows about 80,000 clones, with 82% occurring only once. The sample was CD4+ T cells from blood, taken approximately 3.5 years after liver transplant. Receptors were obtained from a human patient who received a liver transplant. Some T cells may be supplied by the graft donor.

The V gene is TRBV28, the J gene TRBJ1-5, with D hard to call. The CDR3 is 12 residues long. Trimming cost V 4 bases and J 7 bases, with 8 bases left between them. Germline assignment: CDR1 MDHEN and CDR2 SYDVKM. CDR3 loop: CASSSMGQPQHF. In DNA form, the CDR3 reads TGTGCCAGCAGTTCCATGGGCCAGCCCCAGCATTTT.

CDR3 in DNA: TGTGCCAGCAGCCTCCAGGGTGAAGCTTTCTTT. Translated, it gives CASSLQGEAFF. The rearrangement uses TRBV7-9 and TRBJ1-1; maybe TRBD1 (5 bases). The CDR3 consists of 11 residues. Germline V lookup: CDR1 SEHNR, CDR2 FQNEAQ (reference sequence). The V gene lost 5 bases and the J gene lost 7 bases, with 8 bases spanning the gap.

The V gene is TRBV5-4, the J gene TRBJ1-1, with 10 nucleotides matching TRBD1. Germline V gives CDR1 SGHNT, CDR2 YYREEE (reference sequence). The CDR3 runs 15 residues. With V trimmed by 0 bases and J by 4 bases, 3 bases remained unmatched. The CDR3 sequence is CASSLGQGAGTEAFF. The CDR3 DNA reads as TGTGCCAGCAGCTTGGGACAGGGGGCAGGCACTGAAGCTTTCTTT.

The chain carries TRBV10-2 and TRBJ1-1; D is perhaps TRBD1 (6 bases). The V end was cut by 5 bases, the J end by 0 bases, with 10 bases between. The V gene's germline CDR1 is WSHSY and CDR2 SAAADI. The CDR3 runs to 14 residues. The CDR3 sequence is CASSLRGVNTEAFF. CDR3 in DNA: TGCGCCAGCAGTCTAAGGGGGGTGAACACTGAAGCTTTCTTT.

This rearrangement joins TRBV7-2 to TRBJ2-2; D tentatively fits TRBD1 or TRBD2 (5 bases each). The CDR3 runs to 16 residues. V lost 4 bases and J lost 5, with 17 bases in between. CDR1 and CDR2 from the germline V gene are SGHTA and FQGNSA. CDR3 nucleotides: TGTGCCAGCAGCTCCCGGGAAGGGGCGAGGACCGGGGAGCTGTTTTTT. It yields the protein CASSSREGARTGELFF.

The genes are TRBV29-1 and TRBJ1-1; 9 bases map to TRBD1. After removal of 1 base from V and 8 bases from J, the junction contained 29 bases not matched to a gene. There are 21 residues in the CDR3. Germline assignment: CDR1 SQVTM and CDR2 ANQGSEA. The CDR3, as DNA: TGCAGCGTTGAAGCACCCGGGACAGGGATTGGTCAAAGAAACCCGGACCGAGAAGCTTTCTTT. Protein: CSVEAPGTGIGQRNPDREAFF.

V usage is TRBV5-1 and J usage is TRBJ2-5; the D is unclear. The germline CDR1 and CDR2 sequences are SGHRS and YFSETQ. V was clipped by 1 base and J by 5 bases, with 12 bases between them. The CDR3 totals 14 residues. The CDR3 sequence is CASSLSPAWETQYF. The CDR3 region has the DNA TGCGCCAGCAGCTTGTCCCCCGCTTGGGAGACCCAGTACTTC. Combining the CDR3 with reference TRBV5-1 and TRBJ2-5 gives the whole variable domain KAGVTQTPRYLIKTRGQQVTLSCSPISGHRSVSWYQQTPGQGLQFLFEYFSETQRNKGNFPGRFSGRQFSNSRSEMNVSTLELGDSALYLCASSLSPAWETQYFGPGTRLLVL.

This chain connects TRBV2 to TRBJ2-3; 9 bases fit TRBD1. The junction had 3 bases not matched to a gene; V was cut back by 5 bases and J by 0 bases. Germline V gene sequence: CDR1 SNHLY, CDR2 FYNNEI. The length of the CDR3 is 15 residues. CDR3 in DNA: TGTGCCAGCAGTCCCGGGACAGGGAGCACAGATACGCAGTATTTT. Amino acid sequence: CASSPGTGSTDTQYF.

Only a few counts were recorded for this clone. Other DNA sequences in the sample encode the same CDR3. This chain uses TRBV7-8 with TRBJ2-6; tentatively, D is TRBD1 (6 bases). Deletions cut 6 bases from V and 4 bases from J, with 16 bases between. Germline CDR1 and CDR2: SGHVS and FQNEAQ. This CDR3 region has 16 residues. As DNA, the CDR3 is TGTGCCAGCAGTCGACGGAACAGGGACGGGGCCAACGTCCTGACTTTC. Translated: CASSRRNRDGANVLTF.

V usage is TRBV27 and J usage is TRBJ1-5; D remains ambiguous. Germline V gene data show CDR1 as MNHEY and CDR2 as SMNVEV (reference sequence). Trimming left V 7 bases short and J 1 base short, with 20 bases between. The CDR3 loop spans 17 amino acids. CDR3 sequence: CASKSLGGLGSNQPQHF. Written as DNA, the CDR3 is TGTGCCAGCAAAAGCCTAGGCGGACTGGGGAGCAATCAGCCCCAGCATTTT.

Here the CDR3 reads CASSPSRDRPYNEQFF. CDR3 nucleotides: TGTGCCAGCAGCCCGAGCCGTGACAGACCCTACAATGAGCAGTTCTTC. V gene TRBV7-8 combines with J gene TRBJ2-1, with D perhaps TRBD1 (5 bases). The CDR3 is 16 residues long. The germline V and J ends were trimmed by 5 bases and 2 bases, with 16 bases remaining between them. Per the germline V gene, CDR1 is SGHVS and CDR2 is FQNEAQ.

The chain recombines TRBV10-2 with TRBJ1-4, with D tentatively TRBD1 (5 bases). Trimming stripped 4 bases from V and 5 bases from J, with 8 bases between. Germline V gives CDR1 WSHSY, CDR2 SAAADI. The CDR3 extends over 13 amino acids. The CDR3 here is CASSARANEKLFF. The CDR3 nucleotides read TGCGCCAGCAGTGCCAGGGCCAATGAAAAACTGTTTTTT.

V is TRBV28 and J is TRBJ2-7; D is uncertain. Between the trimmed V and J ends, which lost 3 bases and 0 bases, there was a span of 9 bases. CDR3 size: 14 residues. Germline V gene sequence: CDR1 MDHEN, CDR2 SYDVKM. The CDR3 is CASSFSRFSYEQYF. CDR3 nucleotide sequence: TGTGCCAGCAGTTTCTCCAGGTTCTCCTACGAGCAGTACTTC.

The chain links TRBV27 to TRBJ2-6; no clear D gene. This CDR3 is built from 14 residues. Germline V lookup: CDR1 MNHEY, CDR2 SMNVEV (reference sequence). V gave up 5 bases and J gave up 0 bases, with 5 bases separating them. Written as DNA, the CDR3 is TGTGCCAGCAGTCCTTACTCTGGGGCCAACGTCCTGACTTTC. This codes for CASSPYSGANVLTF.

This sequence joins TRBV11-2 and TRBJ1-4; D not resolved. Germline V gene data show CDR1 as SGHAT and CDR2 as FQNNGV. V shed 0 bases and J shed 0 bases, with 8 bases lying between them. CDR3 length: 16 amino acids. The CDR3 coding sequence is TGTGCCAGCAGCTTAGATCGGCTCGCAACTAATGAAAAACTGTTTTTT. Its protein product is CASSLDRLATNEKLFF.

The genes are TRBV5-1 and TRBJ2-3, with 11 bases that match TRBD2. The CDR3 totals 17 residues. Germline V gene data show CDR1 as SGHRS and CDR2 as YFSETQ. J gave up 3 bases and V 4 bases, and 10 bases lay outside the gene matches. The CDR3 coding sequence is TGCGCCAGCAGCGCCGTCAAACTAGCGGGAGCGACAGATACGCAGTATTTT. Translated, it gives CASSAVKLAGATDTQYF.

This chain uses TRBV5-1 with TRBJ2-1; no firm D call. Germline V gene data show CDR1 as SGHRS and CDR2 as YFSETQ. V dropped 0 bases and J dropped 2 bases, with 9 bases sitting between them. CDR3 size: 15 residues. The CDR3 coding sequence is TGCGCCAGCAGCTTGGTTGTGCATACCTACAATGAGCAGTTCTTC. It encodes CASSLVVHTYNEQFF.

CDR3 bases: TGCGCCAGCAGCTTGGATGGTTCCTACAATGAGCAGTTCTTC. It codes for CASSLDGSYNEQFF. This chain links TRBV5-1 with TRBJ2-1; D is unresolved. The CDR3 length is 14 residues. The V end was cut by 0 bases, the J end by 1 base, with 5 bases between. The V gene's germline CDR1 is SGHRS and CDR2 YFSETQ.

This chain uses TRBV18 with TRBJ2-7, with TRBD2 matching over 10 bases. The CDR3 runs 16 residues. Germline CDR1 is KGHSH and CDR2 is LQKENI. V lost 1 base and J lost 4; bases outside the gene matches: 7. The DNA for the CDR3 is TGTGCCAGCTCACCACGGGCTAGCGGGAGTAAGTACGAGCAGTACTTC. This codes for CASSPRASGSKYEQYF.

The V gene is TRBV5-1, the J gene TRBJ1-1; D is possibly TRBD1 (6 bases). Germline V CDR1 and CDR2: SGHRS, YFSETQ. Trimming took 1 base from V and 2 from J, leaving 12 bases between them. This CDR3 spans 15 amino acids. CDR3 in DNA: TGCGCCAGCAGCTTGTCTCAGGGGCCAAACACTGAAGCTTTCTTT. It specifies CASSLSQGPNTEAFF.

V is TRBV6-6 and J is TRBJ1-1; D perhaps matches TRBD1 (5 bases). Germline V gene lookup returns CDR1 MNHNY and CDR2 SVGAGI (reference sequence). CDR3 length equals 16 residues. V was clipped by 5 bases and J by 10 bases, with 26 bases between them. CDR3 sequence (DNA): TGTGCCAGCAGTCGTAACCTCCGGGACGGCCCAGAGGGAGCTTTCTTT. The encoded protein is CASSRNLRDGPEGAFF.

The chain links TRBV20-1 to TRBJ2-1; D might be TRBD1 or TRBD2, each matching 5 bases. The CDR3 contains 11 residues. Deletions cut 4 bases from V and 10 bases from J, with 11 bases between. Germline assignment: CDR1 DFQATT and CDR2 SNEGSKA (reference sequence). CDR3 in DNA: TGCAGTGCTATCTCCCGGGGCGAGCAGTTCTTC. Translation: CSAISRGEQFF.

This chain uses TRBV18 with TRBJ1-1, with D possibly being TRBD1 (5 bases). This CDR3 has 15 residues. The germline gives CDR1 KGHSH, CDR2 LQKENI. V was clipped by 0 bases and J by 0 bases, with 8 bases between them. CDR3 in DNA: TGTGCCAGCTCACCACCGGCAGGGATGAACACTGAAGCTTTCTTT. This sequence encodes CASSPPAGMNTEAFF.

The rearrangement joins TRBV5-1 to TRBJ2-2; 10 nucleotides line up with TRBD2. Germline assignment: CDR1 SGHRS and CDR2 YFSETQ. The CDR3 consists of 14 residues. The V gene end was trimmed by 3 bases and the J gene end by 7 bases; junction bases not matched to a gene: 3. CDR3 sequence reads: CASSSLAGSGELFF. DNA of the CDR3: TGCGCCAGCAGCTCACTAGCGGGGAGCGGGGAGCTGTTTTTT.

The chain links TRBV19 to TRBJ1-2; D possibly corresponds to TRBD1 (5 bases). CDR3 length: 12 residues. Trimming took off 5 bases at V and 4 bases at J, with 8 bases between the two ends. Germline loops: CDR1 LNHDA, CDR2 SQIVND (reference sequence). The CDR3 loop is CASSVDTYGYTF. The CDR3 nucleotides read TGTGCCAGTAGTGTGGACACCTATGGCTACACCTTC.

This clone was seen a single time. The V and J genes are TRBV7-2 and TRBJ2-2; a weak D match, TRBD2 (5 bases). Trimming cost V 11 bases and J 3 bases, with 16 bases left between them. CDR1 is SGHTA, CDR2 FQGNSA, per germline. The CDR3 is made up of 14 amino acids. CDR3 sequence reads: CAADSGLDTGELFF. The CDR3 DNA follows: TGTGCCGCCGACTCGGGATTGGACACCGGGGAGCTGTTTTTT. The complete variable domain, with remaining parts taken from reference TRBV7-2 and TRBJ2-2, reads GAGVSQSPSNKVTEKGKDVELRCDPISGHTALYWYRQSLGQGLEFLIYFQGNSAPDKSGLPSDRFSAERTGGSVSTLTIQRTQQEDSAVYLCAADSGLDTGELFFGEGSRLTVL.

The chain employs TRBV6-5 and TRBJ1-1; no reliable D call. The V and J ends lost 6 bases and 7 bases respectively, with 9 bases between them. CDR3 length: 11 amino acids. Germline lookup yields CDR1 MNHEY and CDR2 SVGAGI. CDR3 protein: CASRRASEAFF. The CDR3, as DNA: TGTGCCAGCAGAAGGGCGAGTGAAGCTTTCTTT.

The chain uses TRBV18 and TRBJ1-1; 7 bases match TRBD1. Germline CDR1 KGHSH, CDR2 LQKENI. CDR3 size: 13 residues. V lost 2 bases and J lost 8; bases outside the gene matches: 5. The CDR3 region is CASSPGRGQEAFF. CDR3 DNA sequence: TGTGCCAGCTCACCAGGGAGGGGGCAGGAAGCTTTCTTT.

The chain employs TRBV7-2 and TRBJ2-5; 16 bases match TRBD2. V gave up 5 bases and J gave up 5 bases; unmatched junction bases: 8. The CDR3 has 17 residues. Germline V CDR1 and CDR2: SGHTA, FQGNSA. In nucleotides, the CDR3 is TGTGCCAGCAGCCCACCGGGACTAGCGGGAGGGCGGGAGACCCAGTACTTC. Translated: CASSPPGLAGGRETQYF.

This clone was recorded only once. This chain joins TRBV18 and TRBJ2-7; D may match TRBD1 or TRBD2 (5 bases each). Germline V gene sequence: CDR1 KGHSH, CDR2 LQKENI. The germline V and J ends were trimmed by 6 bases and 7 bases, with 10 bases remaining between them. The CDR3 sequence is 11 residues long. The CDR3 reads CASSGPREQYF. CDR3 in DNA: TGTGCCAGCTCGGGACCGAGGGAGCAGTACTTC.

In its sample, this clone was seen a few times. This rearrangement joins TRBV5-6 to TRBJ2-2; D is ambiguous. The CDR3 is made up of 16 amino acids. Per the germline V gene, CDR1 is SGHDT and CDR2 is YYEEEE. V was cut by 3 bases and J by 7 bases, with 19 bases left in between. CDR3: CASSSLIGRLIGELFF. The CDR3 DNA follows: TGTGCCAGCAGCTCTCTCATCGGACGGCTGATCGGGGAGCTGTTTTTT.

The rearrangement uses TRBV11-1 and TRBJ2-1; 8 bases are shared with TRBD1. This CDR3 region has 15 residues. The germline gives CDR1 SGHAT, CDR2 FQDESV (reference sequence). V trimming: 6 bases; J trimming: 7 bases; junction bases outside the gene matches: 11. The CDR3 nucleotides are TGTGCCAGCAGTTATAATCCGGGACAGGAAAATGAGCAGTTCTTC. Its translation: CASSYNPGQENEQFF.